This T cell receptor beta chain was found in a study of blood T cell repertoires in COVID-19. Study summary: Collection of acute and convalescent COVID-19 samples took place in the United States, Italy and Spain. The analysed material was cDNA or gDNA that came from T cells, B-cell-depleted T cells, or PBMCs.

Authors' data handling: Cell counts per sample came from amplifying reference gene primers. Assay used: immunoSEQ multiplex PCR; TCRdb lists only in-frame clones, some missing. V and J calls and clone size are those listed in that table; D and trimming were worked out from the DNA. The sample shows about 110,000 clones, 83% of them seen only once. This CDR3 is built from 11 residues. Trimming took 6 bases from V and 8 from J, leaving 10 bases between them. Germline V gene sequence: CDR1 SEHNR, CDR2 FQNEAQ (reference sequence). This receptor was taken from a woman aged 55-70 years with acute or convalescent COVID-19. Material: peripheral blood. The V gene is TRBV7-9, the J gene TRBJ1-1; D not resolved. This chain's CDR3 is CASSRVLEAFF. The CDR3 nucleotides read TGTGCCAGCAGTCGGGTGTTGGAAGCTTTCTTT.